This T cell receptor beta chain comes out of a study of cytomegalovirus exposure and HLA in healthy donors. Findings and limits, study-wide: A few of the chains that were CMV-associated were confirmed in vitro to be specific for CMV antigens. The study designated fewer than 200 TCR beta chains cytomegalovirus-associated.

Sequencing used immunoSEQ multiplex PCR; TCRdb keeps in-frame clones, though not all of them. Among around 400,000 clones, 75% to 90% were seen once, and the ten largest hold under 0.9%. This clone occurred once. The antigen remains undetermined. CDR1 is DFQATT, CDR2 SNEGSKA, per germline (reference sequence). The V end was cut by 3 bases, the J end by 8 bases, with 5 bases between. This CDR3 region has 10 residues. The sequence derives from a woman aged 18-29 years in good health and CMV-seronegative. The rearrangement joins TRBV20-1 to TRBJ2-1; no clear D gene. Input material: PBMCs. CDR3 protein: CSARADEQFF. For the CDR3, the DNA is TGCAGTGCTAGGGCGGATGAGCAGTTCTTC.